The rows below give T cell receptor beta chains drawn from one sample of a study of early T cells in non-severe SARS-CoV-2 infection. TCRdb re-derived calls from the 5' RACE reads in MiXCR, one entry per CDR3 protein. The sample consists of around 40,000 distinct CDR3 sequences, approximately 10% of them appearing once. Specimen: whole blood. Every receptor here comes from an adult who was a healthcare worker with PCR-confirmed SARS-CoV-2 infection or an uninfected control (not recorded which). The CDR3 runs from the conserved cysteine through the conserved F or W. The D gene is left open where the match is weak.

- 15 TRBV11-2 CASRQWGARENTIYF
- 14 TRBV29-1 CSATKRAGGAEAFF
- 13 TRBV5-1 CASSLAAGLPQHF
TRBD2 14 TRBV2 CARSGGSFTDTQYF
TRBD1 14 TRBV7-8 CASSYRDSQETQYF
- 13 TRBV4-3 CASSQDLSQPQHF
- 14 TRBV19 CASSIDVSTGELFF
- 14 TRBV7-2 CASSLDRNNYGYTF
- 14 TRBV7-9 CASSSLEEYNEQFF
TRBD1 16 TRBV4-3 CASSQGPGQEQGEQYF
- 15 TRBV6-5 CASSKGWYRSTEAFF
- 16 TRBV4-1 CASSQERELFSYEQYF
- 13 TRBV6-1 CASRGRPGETQYF
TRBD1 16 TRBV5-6 CASSGRGPGQDTEAFF
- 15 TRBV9 CASSSGTATNEKLFF